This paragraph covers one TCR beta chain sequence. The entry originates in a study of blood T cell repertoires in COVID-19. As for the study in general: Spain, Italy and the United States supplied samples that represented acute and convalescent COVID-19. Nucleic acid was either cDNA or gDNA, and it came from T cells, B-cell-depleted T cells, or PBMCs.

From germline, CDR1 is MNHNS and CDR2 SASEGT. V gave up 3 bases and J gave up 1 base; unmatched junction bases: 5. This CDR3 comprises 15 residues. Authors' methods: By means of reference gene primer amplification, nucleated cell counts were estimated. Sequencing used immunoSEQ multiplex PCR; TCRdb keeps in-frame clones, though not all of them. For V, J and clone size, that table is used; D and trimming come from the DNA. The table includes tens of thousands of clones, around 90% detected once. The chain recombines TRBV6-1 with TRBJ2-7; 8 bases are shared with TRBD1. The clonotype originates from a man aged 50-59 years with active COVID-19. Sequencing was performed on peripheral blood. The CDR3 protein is CASSEGQDPSYEQYF. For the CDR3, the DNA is TGTGCCAGCAGTGAGGGACAGGACCCTTCCTACGAGCAGTACTTC.